This paragraph covers one T cell receptor (beta chain) sequence. As yet, its antigen is unknown. This specimen belongs to a study of CD8+ T cells in alopecia areata. Study in general: Patients given treatment had severity scored by the percentage of scalp area affected.

This CDR3 contains 15 residues. Trimming stripped 6 bases from V and 4 bases from J, with 18 bases between. Germline CDR1 is MNHEY and CDR2 is SVGAGI. Findings of the study overall: Tofacitinib did not eliminate many expanded lesional clones from scalp or blood.

Treatment given: oral pan-JAK inhibitor, 5-10 mg twice daily. RNA, once extracted, was reverse transcribed into cDNA for use as the sequencing template. Some clones are missing from TCRdb's copy, which holds only in-frame ones; the method was immunoSEQ multiplex PCR. The repertoire holds roughly 190,000 clones, with less than 65% as singletons. This sample comprised CD4+ T cells sorted from blood, obtained at week 24, from a patient treated with tofacitinib. The receptor was derived from a human donor with alopecia areata. The chain has TRBV6-5 and TRBJ1-2; no reliable D call. In DNA, the CDR3 is TGTGCCAGCAGCACCCGGCGGGGAGGATCCTATGGCTACACCTTC. Translating gives CASSTRRGGSYGYTF.